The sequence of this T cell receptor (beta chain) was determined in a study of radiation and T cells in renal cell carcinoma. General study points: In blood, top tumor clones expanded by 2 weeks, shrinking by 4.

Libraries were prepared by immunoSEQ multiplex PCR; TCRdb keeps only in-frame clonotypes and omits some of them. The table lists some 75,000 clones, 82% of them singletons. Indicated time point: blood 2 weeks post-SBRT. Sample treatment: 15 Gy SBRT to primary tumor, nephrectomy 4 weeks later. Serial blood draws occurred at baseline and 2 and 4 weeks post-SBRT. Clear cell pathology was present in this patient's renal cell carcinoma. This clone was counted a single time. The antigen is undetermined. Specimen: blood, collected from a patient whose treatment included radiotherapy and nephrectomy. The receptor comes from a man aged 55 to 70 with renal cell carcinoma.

CDR3 sequence reads: CASSRAGLFAGEGEQYF. The CDR3 DNA sequence: TGTGCCAGCAGCCGAGCGGGGCTGTTCGCGGGAGAGGGCGAGCAGTACTTC. J is TRBJ2-7 and V is TRBV5-6, with 7 bases identical to TRBD2. The CDR3 length is 17 residues. Unmatched junction bases numbered 19, after V lost 4 bases and J lost 6 bases. Germline V gene data show CDR1 as SGHDT and CDR2 as YYEEEE.